This record looks at one TCR beta chain sequence and its context. Antigen specificity is unknown. The assay was immunoSEQ multiplex PCR, and TCRdb's table has in-frame clones only and misses some. The table includes 150,000 to 160,000 clones, approximately 86% detected once. The validation cohort, a group of 100 to 150 subjects, included the donors and was separate from the roughly 670-subject first cohort. From germline, CDR1 is SQVTM and CDR2 ANQGSEA. With 5 bases removed from V and 4 bases from J, the gap between germline ends came to 13 bases. CDR3 size: 13 residues. The data were taken from a study of cytomegalovirus exposure and HLA in healthy donors. Study conclusions and caveats: CMV antigen specificity of a few CMV-associated chains was confirmed in vitro. Whilst most TCR sequences proved rare, a subset of public TCRs occurred across many donors. The classifier, whose performance was assessed in both the original and validation cohorts, reportedly diagnosed cytomegalovirus status with high specificity and sensitivity.

The chain links TRBV29-1 to TRBJ2-3; D unresolved. This TCR was sampled from a human donor in good health. Sequencing was done on a sample of PBMCs. The CDR3 nucleotides read TGCAGCGTTCGACTCCCTCTGGCAGATACGCAGTATTTT. Encoded protein: CSVRLPLADTQYF.